This T cell receptor (beta chain) was sequenced for a study of shared clonotypes between healthy human individuals (TCRdb year 2020). Study-level background: A couple of women and three men aged 18 to 49 years were included in the cohort. For each donor, CD4 naive and CD4 memory were each given three plates, CD8 naive was given two plates, and CD8 memory was given one plate. The study deeply sequenced blood TCR repertoires of about 5 healthy adults to estimate repertoire size and the extent of clonotype sharing between individuals. To increase sequencing depth and limit assay-specific biases, TCR repertoire library preparation and sequencing were carried out by different laboratories using diverse techniques. Each donor's leukapheresis produced roughly between about 0.9 and 9.5 billion PBMCs. Points the paper makes about the study in general: Even with the large sequencing depth, rarefaction of the sorted-subset datasets indicated that sequencing was incomplete. Compared with non-shared clonotypes, clonotypes shared by all four sorted-subset donors had higher generation probabilities. The small number of donors limited the genetic and exposure-history diversity represented. Pairwise subsampling led to the expectation that sequencing depth would affect the degree of clonotype sharing among donors. Naive subsets generally had larger estimated clonotype richness than memory subsets did. Sampling was limited to blood, and TCR repertoires in tissue likely differ from TCR repertoires in blood. Sharing across a few donors was observed for approximately 5% of naive CD4, under 4% of naive CD8, 2% to 2.5% of memory CD4, and roughly 0.4% of memory CD8 clonotypes.

The donors were healthy, HIV-negative adults with no recently reported acute infections or vaccinations. Every donor was a Caucasian adult residing in Nashville, Tennessee, USA. The CD8 memory samples were a combination of magnetically selected CD45RO+ cells and CCR7-negative CD45RA+ effector memory (TemRA) cells. Blood was collected by leukapheresis, and PBMCs were isolated by Ficoll-Histopaque density gradient centrifugation and then cryopreserved in liquid nitrogen vapor phase. Purity and quantity of every magnetically sorted T cell population were checked by analytical flow cytometry. From each sorted fraction, genomic DNA was isolated and quantified by UV absorbance on a Nanodrop 2000c. Comments on this clone: This receptor's antigen is unknown. The sample holds no much larger clone one base away, and base qualities are not on file.

Using the deep immunoSEQ assay, multiplex PCR amplified TCR CDR3 regions from genomic DNA. For each cell subset, the extracted genomic DNA was distributed evenly across all wells of several immunoSEQ 96-well plates, and each plate served as one replicate. Each replicate PCR for sorted subsets received approximately 200 ng genomic DNA, equal to roughly 33,000 T cell genomes. The purified libraries were quantified using a Qubit 3.0 fluorometer, sized with a Bioanalyzer 2100, and then quantified again using the KAPA Library Quantification kit. Every immunoSEQ 96-well plate was sequenced on a separate single-read 150-cycle Illumina NextSeq 550 flow cell. The authors' pipeline ran thus. Because the immunoSEQ output included only junctional sequences and no quality scores, the filtering could not be the same as the filtering used for full-length reads. To assign V/J genes and CDR3, sequences were annotated against IMGT germline references using PyIR, a Python wrapper for IgBLAST v1.9. Reads were removed for weak V/J assignments (E-value above 1e-6), missing CDR3, stop codons, out-of-frame junctions, or ambiguous translated residues. V3J clonotypes were defined as sequences sharing the same inferred V gene, J gene, and CDR3 amino acid sequence. Percentage overlap between repertoires was computed as shared unique clonotypes divided by the size of the smaller repertoire. Richness of each repertoire was evaluated using RTK rarefaction, the Chao1 estimator, and Recon v2.1 estimates of unobserved clonotypes. OLGA was used to compute generation probabilities for all TCRbeta clonotypes that the gDNA method yielded from a handful of donors. TCRdb re-hosts the immuneACCESS table, in-frame sequences only. Its copies lack some clones; in the studies checked, an unresolved V gene accounts for under half of them, and the cause for the rest is not known. The V and J calls and clone size were taken over from that table, and D and trimming were inferred from the DNA. Counted in this sample were some 87,000 clones; approximately 63% of them appeared once. Roughly 50% of the sample is held by the ten biggest clonotypes.

The germline V gene supplies CDR1 SGDLS and CDR2 YYNGEE. The CDR3 runs 18 amino acids, cysteine and phenylalanine included. Here the CDR3 DNA is all that survives: 54 bases in frame from base 1. Trimming takes 0 bases off V and 1 base off J; junction bases not matched to a gene: 8. The V and J genes are TRBV9 and TRBJ2-1; TRBD2 agrees with 9 junctional bases. Sequencing was done on a sample of memory CD8+ T cells sorted from blood. The cell subset or site label of this sample denotes: CD45RO+ cells pooled with CCR7-negative TemRA cells. The sequence was obtained from a man aged 25 to 45 in good health. The CDR3 region has the sequence CASSVGNAGGRSYNEQFF. The nucleotide sequence reads TGTGCCAGCAGCGTAGGTAATGCGGGAGGGCGTTCCTACAATGAGCAGTTCTTC. Full variable domain (CDR3 extended with the reference TRBV9 and TRBJ2-1 proteins): DSGVTQTPKHLITATGQRVTLRCSPRSGDLSVYWYQQSLDQGLQFLIQYYNGEERAKGNILERFSAQQFPDLHSELNLSSLELGDSALYFCASSVGNAGGRSYNEQFFGPGTRLTVL.